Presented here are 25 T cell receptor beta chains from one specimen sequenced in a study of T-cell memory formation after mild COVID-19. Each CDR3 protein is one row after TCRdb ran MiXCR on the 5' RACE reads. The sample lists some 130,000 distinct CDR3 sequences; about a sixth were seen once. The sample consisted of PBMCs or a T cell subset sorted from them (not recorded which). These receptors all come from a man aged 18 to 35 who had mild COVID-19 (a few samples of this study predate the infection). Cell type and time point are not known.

DNA of the CDR3: TGTGCCAGCACCGGGCAGGGTATTCAGCCCCAGCATTTT. This codes for CASTGQGIQPQHF. The chain combines TRBV2 with TRBJ1-5; a possible D gene is TRBD1 (5 bases). Trimming cost V 7 bases and J 6 bases, with 13 bases left between them. CDR1 SNHLY and CDR2 FYNNEI come from the germline V gene. The CDR3 has 13 amino acids.

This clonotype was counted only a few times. The CDR3 loop is CSARDPQGITREQYF. In DNA, the CDR3 is TGCAGTGCTAGAGATCCCCAGGGGATAACCCGCGAGCAGTACTTC. V is TRBV20-1 and J is TRBJ2-7; TRBD1 is a possible D gene (6 bases). The CDR3 length is 15 residues. Trimming removed 0 bases from V and 6 bases from J, with 18 bases in between. Germline CDR1 DFQATT, CDR2 SNEGSKA (reference sequence).

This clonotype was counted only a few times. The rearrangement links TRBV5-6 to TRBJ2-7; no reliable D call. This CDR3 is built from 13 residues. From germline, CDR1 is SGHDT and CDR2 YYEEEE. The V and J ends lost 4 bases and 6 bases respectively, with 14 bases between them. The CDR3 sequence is CASSLQTIFEQYV. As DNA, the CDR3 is TGTGCCAGCAGCCTTCAGACAATTTTCGAGCAGTACGTC.

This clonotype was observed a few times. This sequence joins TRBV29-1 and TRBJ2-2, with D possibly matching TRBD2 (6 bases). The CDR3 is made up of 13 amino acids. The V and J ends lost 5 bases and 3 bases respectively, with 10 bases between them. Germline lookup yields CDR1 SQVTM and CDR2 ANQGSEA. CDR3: CSVRGGYTGELFF. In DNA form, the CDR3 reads TGCAGCGTTCGTGGAGGGTACACCGGGGAGCTGTTTTTT.

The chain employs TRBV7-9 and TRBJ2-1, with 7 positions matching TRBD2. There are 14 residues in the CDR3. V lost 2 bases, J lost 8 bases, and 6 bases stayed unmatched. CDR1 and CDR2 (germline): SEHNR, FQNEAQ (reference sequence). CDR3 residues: CASSLQRGAHEQFF. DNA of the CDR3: TGTGCCAGCAGCTTACAGCGGGGAGCCCATGAGCAGTTCTTC.

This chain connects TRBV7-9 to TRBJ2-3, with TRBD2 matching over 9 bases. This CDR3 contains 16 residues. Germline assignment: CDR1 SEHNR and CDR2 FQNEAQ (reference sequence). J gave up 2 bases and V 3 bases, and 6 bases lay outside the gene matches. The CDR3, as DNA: TGTGCCAGCAGCTTTATTCTAGCGGGACACACAGATACGCAGTATTTT. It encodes CASSFILAGHTDTQYF.

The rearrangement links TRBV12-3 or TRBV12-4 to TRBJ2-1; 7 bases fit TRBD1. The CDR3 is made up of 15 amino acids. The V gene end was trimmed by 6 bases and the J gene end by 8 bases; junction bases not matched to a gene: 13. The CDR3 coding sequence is TGTGCCAGCAGCACGGGACAGATCTTGGGCTATGAGCAGTTCTTC. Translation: CASSTGQILGYEQFF.

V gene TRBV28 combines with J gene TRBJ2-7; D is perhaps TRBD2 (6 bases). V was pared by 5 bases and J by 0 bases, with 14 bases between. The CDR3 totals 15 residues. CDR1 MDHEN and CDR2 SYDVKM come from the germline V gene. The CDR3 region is CASSPPGGSSYEQYV. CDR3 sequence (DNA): TGTGCCAGCAGTCCTCCCGGGGGAAGCTCCTACGAGCAGTACGTC.

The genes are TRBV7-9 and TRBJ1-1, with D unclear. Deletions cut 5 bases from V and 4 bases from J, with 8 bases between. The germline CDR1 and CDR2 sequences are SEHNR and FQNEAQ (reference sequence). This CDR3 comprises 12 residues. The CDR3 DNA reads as TGTGCCAGCAGCGCGGATGGCACTGAAGCTTTCTTT. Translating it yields CASSADGTEAFF.

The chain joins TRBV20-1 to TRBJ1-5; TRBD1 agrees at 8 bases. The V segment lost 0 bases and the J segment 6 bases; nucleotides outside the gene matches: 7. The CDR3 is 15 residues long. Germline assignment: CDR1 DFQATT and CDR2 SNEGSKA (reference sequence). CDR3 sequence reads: CSARDRRTGSQPQHF. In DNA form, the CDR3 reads TGCAGTGCTAGAGATCGCCGGACAGGGTCTCAGCCCCAGCATTTT.

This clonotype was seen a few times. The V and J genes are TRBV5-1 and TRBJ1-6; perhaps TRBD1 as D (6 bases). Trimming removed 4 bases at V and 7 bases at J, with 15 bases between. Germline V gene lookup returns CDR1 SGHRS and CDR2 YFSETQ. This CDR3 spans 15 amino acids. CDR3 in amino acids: CASSPGQSANSPLHF. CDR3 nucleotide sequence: TGCGCCAGCAGCCCAGGACAGAGCGCAAATTCACCCCTCCACTTT.

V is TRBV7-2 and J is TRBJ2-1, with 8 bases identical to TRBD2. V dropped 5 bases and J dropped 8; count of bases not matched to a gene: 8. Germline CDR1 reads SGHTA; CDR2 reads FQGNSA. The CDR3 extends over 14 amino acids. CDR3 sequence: CASSRGLASDEQFF. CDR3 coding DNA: TGTGCCAGCAGCCGAGGACTAGCCAGCGATGAGCAGTTCTTC. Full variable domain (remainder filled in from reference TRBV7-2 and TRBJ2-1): GAGVSQSPSNKVTEKGKDVELRCDPISGHTALYWYRQSLGQGLEFLIYFQGNSAPDKSGLPSDRFSAERTGGSVSTLTIQRTQQEDSAVYLCASSRGLASDEQFFGPGTRLTVL.

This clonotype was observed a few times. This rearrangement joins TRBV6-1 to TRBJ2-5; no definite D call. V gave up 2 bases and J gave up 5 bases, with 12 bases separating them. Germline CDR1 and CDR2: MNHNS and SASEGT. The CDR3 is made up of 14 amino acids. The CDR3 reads CASSEPGRGETQYF. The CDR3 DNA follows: TGTGCCAGCAGTGAACCCGGCAGAGGCGAGACCCAGTACTTC.

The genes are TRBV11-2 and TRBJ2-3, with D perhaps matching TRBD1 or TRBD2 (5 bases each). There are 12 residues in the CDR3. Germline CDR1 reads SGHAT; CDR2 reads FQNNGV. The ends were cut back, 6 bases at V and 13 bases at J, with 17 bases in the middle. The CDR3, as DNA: TGTGCCAGCAGATATAGCGAGGGGACGAAGTATTTT. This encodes CASRYSEGTKYF.

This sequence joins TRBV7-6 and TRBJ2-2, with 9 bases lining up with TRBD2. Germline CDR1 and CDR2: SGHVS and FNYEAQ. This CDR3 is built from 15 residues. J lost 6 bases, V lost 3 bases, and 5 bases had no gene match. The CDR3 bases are TGTGCCAGCAGCTTGCGGGGGGGCTTGTCCGGGGAGCTGTTTTTT. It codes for CASSLRGGLSGELFF.

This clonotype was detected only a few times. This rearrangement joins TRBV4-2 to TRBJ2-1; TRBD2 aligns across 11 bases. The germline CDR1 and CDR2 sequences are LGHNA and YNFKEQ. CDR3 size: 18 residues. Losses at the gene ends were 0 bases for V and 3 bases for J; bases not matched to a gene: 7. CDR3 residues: CASSQDAFLAGGYNEQFF. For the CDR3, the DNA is TGTGCCAGCAGCCAAGATGCGTTTCTAGCGGGGGGCTACAATGAGCAGTTCTTC.

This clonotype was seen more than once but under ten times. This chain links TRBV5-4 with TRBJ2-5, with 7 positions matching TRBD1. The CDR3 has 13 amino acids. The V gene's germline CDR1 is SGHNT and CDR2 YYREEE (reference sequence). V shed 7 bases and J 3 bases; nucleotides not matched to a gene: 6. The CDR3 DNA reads TGTGCCAGCGCCCCCGGGACAGAAGAGACCCAGTACTTC. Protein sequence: CASAPGTEETQYF.

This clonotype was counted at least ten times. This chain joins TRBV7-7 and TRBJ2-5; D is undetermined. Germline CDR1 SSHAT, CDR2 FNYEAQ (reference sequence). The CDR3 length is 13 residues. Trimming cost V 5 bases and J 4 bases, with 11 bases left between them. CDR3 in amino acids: CASSTGLAETQYF. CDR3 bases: TGTGCCAGCAGCACGGGCCTCGCAGAGACCCAGTACTTC.

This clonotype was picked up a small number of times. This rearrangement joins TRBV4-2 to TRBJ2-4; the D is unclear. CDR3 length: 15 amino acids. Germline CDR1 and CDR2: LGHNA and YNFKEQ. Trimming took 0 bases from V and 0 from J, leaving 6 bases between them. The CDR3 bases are TGTGCCAGCAGCCAAGATAGGGTAGCCAAAAACATTCAGTACTTC. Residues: CASSQDRVAKNIQYF.

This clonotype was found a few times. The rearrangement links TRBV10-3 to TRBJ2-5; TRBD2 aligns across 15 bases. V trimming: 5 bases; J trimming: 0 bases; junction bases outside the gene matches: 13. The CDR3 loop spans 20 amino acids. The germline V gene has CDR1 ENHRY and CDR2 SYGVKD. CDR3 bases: TGTGCCATCAGTACCGGGACTAGCGGGGGGACCTATTCGTACCAAGAGACCCAGTACTTC. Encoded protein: CAISTGTSGGTYSYQETQYF.

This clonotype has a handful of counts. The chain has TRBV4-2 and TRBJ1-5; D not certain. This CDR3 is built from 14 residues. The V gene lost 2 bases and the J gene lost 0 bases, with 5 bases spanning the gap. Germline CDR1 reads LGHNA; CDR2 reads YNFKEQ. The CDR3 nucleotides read TGTGCCAGCAGCCAAATAGATAGCAATCAGCCCCAGCATTTT. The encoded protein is CASSQIDSNQPQHF.

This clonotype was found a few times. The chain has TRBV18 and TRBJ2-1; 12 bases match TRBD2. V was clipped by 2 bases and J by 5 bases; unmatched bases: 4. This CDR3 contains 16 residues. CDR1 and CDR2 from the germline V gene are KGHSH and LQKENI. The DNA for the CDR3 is TGTGCCAGCTCACCAAGTGGGACTAGCGGGCACAATGAGCAGTTCTTC. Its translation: CASSPSGTSGHNEQFF.

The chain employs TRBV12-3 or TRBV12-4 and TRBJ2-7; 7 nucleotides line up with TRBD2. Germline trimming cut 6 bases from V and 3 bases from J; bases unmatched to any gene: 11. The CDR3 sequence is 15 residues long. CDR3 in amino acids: CASSPWGGGIYEQYF. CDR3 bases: TGTGCCAGCAGCCCTTGGGGGGGAGGAATCTACGAGCAGTACTTC.

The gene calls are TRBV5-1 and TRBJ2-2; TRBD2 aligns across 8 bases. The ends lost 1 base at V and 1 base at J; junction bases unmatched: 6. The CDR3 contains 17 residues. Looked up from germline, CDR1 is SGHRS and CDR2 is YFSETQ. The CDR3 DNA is TGCGCCAGCAGCTTGCCCTCGGCGGGGGGGAACACCGGGGAGCTGTTTTTT. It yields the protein CASSLPSAGGNTGELFF.

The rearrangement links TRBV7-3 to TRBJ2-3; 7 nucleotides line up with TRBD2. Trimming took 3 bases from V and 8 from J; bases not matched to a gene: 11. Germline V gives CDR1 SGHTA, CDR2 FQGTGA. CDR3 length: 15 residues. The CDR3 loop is CASSFRGGTSPTQYF. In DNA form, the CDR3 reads TGTGCCAGCAGCTTTCGGGGAGGGACGAGTCCTACGCAGTATTTT.